This TCR beta chain was obtained from a study of T cell changes during pregnancy in multiple sclerosis. Profiling relied on immunoSEQ multiplex PCR, and the TCRdb table lists in-frame clones only, not all of them. The sample holds about 120,000 clones, roughly 92% seen once. Trimming cost V 5 bases and J 5 bases; bases outside gene matches: 9. This CDR3 comprises 15 residues. From germline, CDR1 is MNHEY and CDR2 SMNVEV (reference sequence). Sequencing used peripheral blood, obtained before pregnancy. The chain uses TRBV27 and TRBJ2-7, with 10 bases matching TRBD1. This clonotype was obtained from a female donor with multiple sclerosis, enrolled in a pregnancy study. The CDR3 is CASSGRFGQGDEQYF. The CDR3 coding sequence is TGTGCCAGCAGTGGCCGCTTCGGACAGGGGGACGAGCAGTACTTC.